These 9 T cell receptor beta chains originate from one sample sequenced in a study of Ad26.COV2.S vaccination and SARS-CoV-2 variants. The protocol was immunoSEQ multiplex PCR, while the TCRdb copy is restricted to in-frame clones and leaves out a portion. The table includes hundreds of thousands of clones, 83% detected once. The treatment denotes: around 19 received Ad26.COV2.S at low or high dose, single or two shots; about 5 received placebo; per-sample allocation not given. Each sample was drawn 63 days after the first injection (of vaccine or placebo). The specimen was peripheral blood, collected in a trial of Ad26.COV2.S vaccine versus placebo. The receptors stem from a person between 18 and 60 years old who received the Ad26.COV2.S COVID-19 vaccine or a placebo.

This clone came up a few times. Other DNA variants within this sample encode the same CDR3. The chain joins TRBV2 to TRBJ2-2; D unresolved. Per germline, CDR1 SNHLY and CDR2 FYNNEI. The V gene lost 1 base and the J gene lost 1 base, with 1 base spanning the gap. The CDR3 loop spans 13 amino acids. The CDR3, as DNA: TGTGCCAGCAGTGAAGGGAACACCGGGGAGCTGTTTTTT. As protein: CASSEGNTGELFF.

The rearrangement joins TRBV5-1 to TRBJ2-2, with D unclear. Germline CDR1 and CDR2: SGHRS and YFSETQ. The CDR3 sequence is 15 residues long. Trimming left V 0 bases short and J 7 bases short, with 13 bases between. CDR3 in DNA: TGCGCCAGCAGCTTGGACGGACCATGGATCGGGGAGCTGTTTTTT. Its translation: CASSLDGPWIGELFF.

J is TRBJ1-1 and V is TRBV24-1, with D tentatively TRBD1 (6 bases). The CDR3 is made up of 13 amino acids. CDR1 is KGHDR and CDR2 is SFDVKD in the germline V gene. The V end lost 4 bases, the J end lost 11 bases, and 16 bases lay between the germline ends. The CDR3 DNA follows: TGTGCCACCAGTGACCTCTGGGGGGGGGCGGCTTTCTTT. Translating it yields CATSDLWGGAAFF.

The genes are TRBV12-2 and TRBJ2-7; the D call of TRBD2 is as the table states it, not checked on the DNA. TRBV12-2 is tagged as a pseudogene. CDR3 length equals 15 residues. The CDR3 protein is CASRFGTTSSYEQYF. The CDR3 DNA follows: TGTGCAAGTCGCTTCGGGACTACGAGCTCCTACGAGCAGTACTTC.

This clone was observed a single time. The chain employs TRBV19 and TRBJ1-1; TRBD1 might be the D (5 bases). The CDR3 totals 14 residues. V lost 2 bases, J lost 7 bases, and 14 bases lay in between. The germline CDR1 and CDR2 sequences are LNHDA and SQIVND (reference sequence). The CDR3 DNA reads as TGTGCCAGTAGTATAAGGGCCGGGGGGGGTGAAGCTTTCTTT. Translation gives CASSIRAGGGEAFF.

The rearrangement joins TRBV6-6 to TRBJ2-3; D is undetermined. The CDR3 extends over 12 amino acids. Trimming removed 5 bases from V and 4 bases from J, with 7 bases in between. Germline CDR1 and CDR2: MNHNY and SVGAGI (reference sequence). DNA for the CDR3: TGTGCCAGCAGTGAGGTCGCAGATACGCAGTATTTT. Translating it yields CASSEVADTQYF.

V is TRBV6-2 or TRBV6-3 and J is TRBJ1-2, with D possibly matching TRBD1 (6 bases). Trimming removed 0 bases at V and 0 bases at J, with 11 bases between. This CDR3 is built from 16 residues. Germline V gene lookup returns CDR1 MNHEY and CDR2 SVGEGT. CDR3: CASSYSQGDTNYGYTF. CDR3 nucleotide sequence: TGTGCCAGCAGTTACTCACAGGGAGATACTAACTATGGCTACACCTTC.

This CDR3 reads CSASRAHTEAFF. CDR3 coding DNA: TGCAGTGCTAGTCGGGCGCACACTGAAGCTTTCTTT. This chain links TRBV20-1 with TRBJ1-1; D uncertain. Trimming took off 3 bases at V and 3 bases at J, with 8 bases between the two ends. The CDR3 totals 12 residues. From germline, CDR1 is DFQATT and CDR2 SNEGSKA (reference sequence).

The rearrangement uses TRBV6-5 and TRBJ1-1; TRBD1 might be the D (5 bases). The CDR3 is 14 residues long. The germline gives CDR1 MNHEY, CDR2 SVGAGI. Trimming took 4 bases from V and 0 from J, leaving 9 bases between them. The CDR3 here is CASSWGSMNTEAFF. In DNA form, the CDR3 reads TGTGCCAGCAGTTGGGGGTCCATGAACACTGAAGCTTTCTTT.